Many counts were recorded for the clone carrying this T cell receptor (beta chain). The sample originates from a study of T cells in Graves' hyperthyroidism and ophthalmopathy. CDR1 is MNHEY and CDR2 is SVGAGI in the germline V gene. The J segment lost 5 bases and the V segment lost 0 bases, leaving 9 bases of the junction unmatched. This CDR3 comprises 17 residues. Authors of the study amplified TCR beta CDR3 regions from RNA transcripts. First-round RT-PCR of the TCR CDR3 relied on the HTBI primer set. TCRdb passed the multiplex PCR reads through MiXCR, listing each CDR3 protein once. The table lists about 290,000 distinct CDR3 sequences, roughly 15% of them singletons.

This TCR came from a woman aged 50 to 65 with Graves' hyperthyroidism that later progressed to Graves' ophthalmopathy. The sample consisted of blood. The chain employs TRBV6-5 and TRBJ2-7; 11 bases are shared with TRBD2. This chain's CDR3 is CASSYSSSGRSGDEQYF. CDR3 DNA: TGTGCCAGCAGTTACTCGTCTAGCGGGAGGTCCGGCGACGAGCAGTACTTC.